A single sample gave rise to the 18 T cell receptor beta chains below, sequenced in a study of T cells after yellow fever vaccination (dated by TCRdb to about 2019). The sample's treatment or condition label, decoded: live attenuated yellow fever vaccine strain. Library generation was performed with 5' RACE. For sequencing, an Illumina HiSeq 2500 was employed. TCRdb took the public reads, trimmed them with fastp at Q25, ran MiXCR for clone calling and kept in-frame beta chains. Each record represents a unique CDR3 protein, reported with the most common genes and DNA among its rows. This sample lists fewer than 350,000 distinct CDR3 sequences; 7.5% to 9% were detected once. The leading ten clones occupy 15% to 20% of the sample. The material was PBMCs, obtained on the day of the first yellow fever vaccination. The receptors were gathered from a young man who received the YFV17D yellow fever vaccine.

This clonotype was seen many times. V and J are TRBV5-1 and TRBJ2-4; possible D gene TRBD1, 6 bases. The CDR3 consists of 17 residues. Germline V CDR1 and CDR2: SGHRS, YFSETQ. Trimming removed 0 bases at V and 0 bases at J, with 13 bases between. The CDR3 sequence: CASSLADRAIAKNIQYF. CDR3 DNA: TGCGCCAGCAGCTTGGCGGACAGAGCGATAGCCAAAAACATTCAGTACTTC.

The chain links TRBV4-2 to TRBJ2-3; D gene uncertain. The CDR3 sequence is 15 residues long. Germline lookup yields CDR1 LGHNA and CDR2 YNFKEQ. The ends were cut back, 4 bases at V and 3 bases at J, with 14 bases in the middle. The CDR3 coding sequence is TGTGCCAGCAGCCCAAGGGAATCTAGTACAGATACGCAGTATTTT. Translation gives CASSPRESSTDTQYF.

This clonotype has just a few counts. The gene calls are TRBV20-1 and TRBJ2-3, with 11 bases fitting TRBD2. With V trimmed by 5 bases and J by 2 bases, 6 bases remained unmatched. The CDR3 totals 15 residues. Per the germline V gene, CDR1 is DFQATT and CDR2 is SNEGSKA (reference sequence). This chain's CDR3 is CSASLAGGFTDTQYF. The CDR3 DNA is TGCAGTGCTTCCCTAGCGGGGGGATTCACAGATACGCAGTATTTT.

The chain links TRBV11-2 to TRBJ2-5; the D gene could be TRBD1 or TRBD2 (5 bases each). CDR1 is SGHAT, CDR2 FQNNGV, per germline. Trimming took off 3 bases at V and 7 bases at J, with 12 bases between the two ends. This CDR3 is 13 amino acids long. CDR3 protein: CASSFRGEVTQYF. The DNA for the CDR3 is TGTGCCAGCAGCTTTAGGGGAGAAGTGACCCAGTACTTC.

This clonotype turned up a few times. The chain couples TRBV7-2 to TRBJ1-2; TRBD1 might be the D (5 bases). Germline V gene data show CDR1 as SGHTA and CDR2 as FQGNSA. Trimming cost V 5 bases and J 7 bases, with 20 bases left between them. The CDR3 is 15 residues long. In nucleotides, the CDR3 is TGTGCCAGCAGCCTACCGGGGGGACCGACCAGTGGCTACACCTTC. This gives the protein CASSLPGGPTSGYTF.

There are many counts of this clonotype. The chain is built from TRBV5-6 and TRBJ2-3; unclear D gene. V was shortened by 1 base and J by 6 bases, with 12 bases between the two germline ends. Germline values: CDR1 SGHDT, CDR2 YYEEEE. This CDR3 region has 14 residues. CDR3 DNA sequence: TGTGCCAGCAGCTTGTCGGGCTTTTGGGATACGCAGTATTTT. Residues: CASSLSGFWDTQYF.

DNA of the CDR3: TGTGCCAGCAGCCAGCGGACTAGCGGTCCCTACGAGCAGTACTTC. Residues: CASSQRTSGPYEQYF. V usage is TRBV7-6 and J usage is TRBJ2-7; TRBD2 agrees at 10 bases. V shed 5 bases and J 2 bases; nucleotides not matched to a gene: 6. This CDR3 is built from 15 residues. In germline, CDR1 is SGHVS, CDR2 FNYEAQ. Based on the CDR3 plus reference TRBV7-6 and TRBJ2-7, the full variable domain is GAGVSQSPRYKVTKRGQDVALRCDPISGHVSLYWYRQALGQGPEFLTYFNYEAQQDKSGLPNDRFSAERPEGSISTLTIQRTEQRDSAMYRCASSQRTSGPYEQYFGPGTRLTVT.

This clonotype has a handful of counts. V is TRBV5-4 and J is TRBJ1-6; TRBD1 might be the D (5 bases). The CDR3 contains 16 residues. V gave up 4 bases and J gave up 5 bases, with 16 bases separating them. CDR1 and CDR2 (germline): SGHNT, YYREEE (reference sequence). This CDR3 is CASSLGTGVDNSPLHF. CDR3 DNA: TGTGCCAGCAGCCTCGGGACCGGTGTGGATAATTCACCCCTCCACTTT.

This clonotype was observed a few times. The chain carries TRBV5-1 and TRBJ2-1; D is possibly TRBD1 (6 bases). Germline V gives CDR1 SGHRS, CDR2 YFSETQ. V was cut by 0 bases and J by 5 bases, with 12 bases left in between. The CDR3 covers 15 residues. The CDR3 sequence is CASSLDPGADNEQFF. CDR3 DNA: TGCGCCAGCAGCTTGGACCCAGGGGCAGACAATGAGCAGTTCTTC.

The V call is TRBV6-4, the J call TRBJ1-5; D possibly corresponds to TRBD1 (5 bases). The V gene lost 2 bases and the J gene lost 5 bases, with 7 bases spanning the gap. Germline-derived CDR1 and CDR2 are MRHNA and SNTAGT. The CDR3 totals 13 residues. CDR3 sequence (DNA): TGTGCCAGCAGTGACACGGGGGATCAGCCCCAGCATTTT. Translation: CASSDTGDQPQHF.

J is TRBJ2-4 and V is TRBV6-5; D unresolved. The germline CDR1 and CDR2 sequences are MNHEY and SVGAGI. Trimming shortened V by 6 bases and J by 0 bases, and 9 bases separated the two germline ends. The CDR3 consists of 14 residues. DNA of the CDR3: TGTGCCAGCAGCTTAATTATAGCCAAAAACATTCAGTACTTC. This encodes CASSLIIAKNIQYF.

This clonotype was found many times. The chain links TRBV29-1 to TRBJ2-5; D is undetermined. The length of the CDR3 is 13 residues. Trimming removed 7 bases at V and 0 bases at J, with 12 bases between. Germline values: CDR1 SQVTM, CDR2 ANQGSEA. The CDR3 region has the DNA TGCAGCGCTCCGGGCCAGAACCAAGAGACCCAGTACTTC. It is translated as CSAPGQNQETQYF.

This clonotype has a handful of counts. This sequence joins TRBV25-1 and TRBJ2-7, with a weak D call TRBD1 (7 bases). This CDR3 comprises 14 residues. Germline V CDR1 and CDR2: MGHDK, SYGVNS. The germline V and J ends were trimmed by 3 bases and 3 bases, with 12 bases remaining between them. The chain's CDR3 is CASSEEGTDYEQYF. As DNA, the CDR3 is TGTGCCAGCAGTGAGGAGGGGACAGACTACGAGCAGTACTTC.

This clonotype was observed a few times. V usage is TRBV5-1 and J usage is TRBJ2-6; 7 bases map to TRBD1. V was clipped by 0 bases and J by 1 base; unmatched bases: 4. The length of the CDR3 is 17 residues. Germline loops: CDR1 SGHRS, CDR2 YFSETQ. The DNA of the CDR3 is TGCGCCAGCAGCTTGGGACAGGGTGGGTCTGGGGCCAACGTCCTGACTTTC. Its translation is CASSLGQGGSGANVLTF. Complete variable domain (other parts from reference TRBV5-1 and TRBJ2-6): KAGVTQTPRYLIKTRGQQVTLSCSPISGHRSVSWYQQTPGQGLQFLFEYFSETQRNKGNFPGRFSGRQFSNSRSEMNVSTLELGDSALYLCASSLGQGGSGANVLTFGAGSRLTVL.

The gene calls are TRBV19 and TRBJ1-2; D is undetermined. There are 13 residues in the CDR3. Trimming left V 1 base short and J 5 bases short, with 8 bases between. CDR1 and CDR2 (germline): LNHDA, SQIVND (reference sequence). Here the CDR3 DNA reads TGTGCCAGTAGTATAGTAGCCGAGTATGGCTACACCTTC. It translates to CASSIVAEYGYTF.

V and J are TRBV12-3 or TRBV12-4 and TRBJ2-5; D remains ambiguous. Trimming cost V 4 bases and J 5 bases, with 14 bases left between them. The CDR3 consists of 14 residues. The CDR3 DNA sequence: TGTGCCAGCAGTTATGGTTACGCGACGGAGACCCAGTACTTC. Its protein product is CASSYGYATETQYF.

This clonotype was seen many times. V usage is TRBV5-1 and J usage is TRBJ2-7; D uncertain. Trimming stripped 2 bases from V and 3 bases from J, with 12 bases between. CDR3 length equals 14 residues. Germline CDR1 SGHRS, CDR2 YFSETQ. CDR3 in amino acids: CASSFNAADYEQYF. The DNA for the CDR3 is TGCGCCAGCAGCTTTAATGCGGCCGACTACGAGCAGTACTTC.

The chain links TRBV27 to TRBJ2-3; 7 bases line up with TRBD2. The junction had 15 bases not matched to a gene; V was cut back by 4 bases and J by 5 bases. Per germline, CDR1 MNHEY and CDR2 SMNVEV (reference sequence). This CDR3 region has 17 residues. CDR3 sequence (DNA): TGTGCCAGCAGTTCCGAGTCTGGGGGGGTAAGAAAAGATACGCAGTATTTT. Translation gives CASSSESGGVRKDTQYF.